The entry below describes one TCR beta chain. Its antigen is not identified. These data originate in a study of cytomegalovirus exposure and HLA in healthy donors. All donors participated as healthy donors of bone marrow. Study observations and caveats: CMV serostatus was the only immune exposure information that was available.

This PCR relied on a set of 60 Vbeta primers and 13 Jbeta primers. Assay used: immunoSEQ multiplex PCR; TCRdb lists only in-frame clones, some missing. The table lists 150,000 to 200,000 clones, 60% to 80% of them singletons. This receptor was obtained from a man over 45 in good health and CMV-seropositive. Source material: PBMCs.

The CDR3, as DNA: TGTGCCAGCAGCCAGGACAGGGGGCTGATTACTGAAGCTTTCTTT. Translating gives CASSQDRGLITEAFF. The gene calls are TRBV4-2 and TRBJ1-1; 11 positions match TRBD1. The CDR3 loop spans 15 amino acids. With V trimmed by 3 bases and J by 5 bases, 5 bases remained unmatched. CDR1 and CDR2 (germline): LGHNA, YNFKEQ.